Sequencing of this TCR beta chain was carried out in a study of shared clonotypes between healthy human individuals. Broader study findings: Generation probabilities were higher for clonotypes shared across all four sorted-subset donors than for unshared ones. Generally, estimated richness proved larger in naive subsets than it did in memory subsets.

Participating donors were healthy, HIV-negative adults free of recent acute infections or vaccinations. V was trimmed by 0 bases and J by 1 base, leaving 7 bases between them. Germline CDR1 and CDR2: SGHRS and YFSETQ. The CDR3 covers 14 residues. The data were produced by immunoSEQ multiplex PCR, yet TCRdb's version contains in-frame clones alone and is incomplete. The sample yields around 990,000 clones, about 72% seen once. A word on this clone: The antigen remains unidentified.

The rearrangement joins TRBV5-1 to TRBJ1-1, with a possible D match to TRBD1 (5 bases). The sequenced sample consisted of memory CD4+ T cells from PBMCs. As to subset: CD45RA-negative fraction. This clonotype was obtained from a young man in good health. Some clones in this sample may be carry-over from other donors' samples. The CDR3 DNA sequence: TGCGCCAGCAGCTTGGTAGACAGGAACACTGAAGCTTTCTTT. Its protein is CASSLVDRNTEAFF.